This T cell receptor beta chain was sequenced during a study of siplizumab effects on memory and regulatory T cells. Study-wide results and limits: Fewer alloreactive sequences mapped to unstimulated CD4+ memory cells under siplizumab.

Germline assignment: CDR1 SGHDT and CDR2 YYEEEE. The ends lost 4 bases at V and 8 bases at J; junction bases unmatched: 20. The CDR3 sequence is 18 residues long. This clone appeared once. Its antigen remains unknown. Assays captured roughly 9.3 x 10^4 TCR templates per sample. The protocol was immunoSEQ multiplex PCR, while the TCRdb copy is restricted to in-frame clones and leaves out a portion. The table shows about 100,000 clones, with 94% occurring only once. Sequenced: non-Treg CD4+ T cells sorted from blood. The chain recombines TRBV5-6 with TRBJ2-1, with 8 bases lining up with TRBD1. This TCR came from a human donor in good health. The CDR3 protein is CASSRKTAANRGIDEQFF. For the CDR3, the DNA is TGTGCCAGCAGCCGAAAGACAGCCGCCAACAGGGGGATCGATGAGCAGTTCTTC.